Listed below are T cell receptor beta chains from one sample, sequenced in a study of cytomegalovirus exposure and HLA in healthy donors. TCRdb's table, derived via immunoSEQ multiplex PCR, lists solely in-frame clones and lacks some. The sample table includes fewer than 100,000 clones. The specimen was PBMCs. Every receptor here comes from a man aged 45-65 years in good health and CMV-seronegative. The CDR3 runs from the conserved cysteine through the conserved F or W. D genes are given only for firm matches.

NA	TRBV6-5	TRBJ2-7	CASSYAGSYEQYF	TGTGCCAGCAGTTACGCAGGGTCCTACGAGCAGTACTTC
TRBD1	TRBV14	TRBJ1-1	CASSPHFGQGISGTEAFF	TGTGCCAGCAGCCCTCATTTCGGACAGGGGATTAGTGGCACTGAAGCTTTCTTT
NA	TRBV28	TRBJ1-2	CASSWRGGGYTF	TGTGCCAGCAGTTGGAGGGGAGGCGGCTACACCTTC
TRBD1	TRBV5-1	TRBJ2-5	CASSLVSGTGEETQYF	TGCGCCAGCAGCTTGGTTTCCGGGACAGGGGAAGAGACCCAGTACTTC
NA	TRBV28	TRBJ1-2	CASSPLQGTEYTF	TGTGCCAGCAGCCCGTTACAGGGTACAGAGTACACCTTC
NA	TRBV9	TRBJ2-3	CASSVVAELSTDTQYF	TGTGCCAGCAGCGTGGTAGCGGAGCTTAGCACAGATACGCAGTATTTT
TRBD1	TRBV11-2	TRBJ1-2	CASSLGQGAFGYTF	TGTGCCAGCAGCCTGGGACAGGGGGCATTTGGCTACACCTTC
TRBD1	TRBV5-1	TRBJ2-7	CASTQNPGTARIEQYF	TGCGCCAGCACCCAGAACCCCGGGACAGCACGGATCGAGCAGTACTTC
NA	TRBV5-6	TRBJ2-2	CASSLGTRDGELFF	TGTGCCAGCAGCCTCGGGACACGAGACGGGGAGCTGTTTTTT
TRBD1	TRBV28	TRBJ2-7	CASRIQGVSSYEQYF	TGTGCCAGCAGAATCCAGGGGGTGAGCTCCTACGAGCAGTACTTC
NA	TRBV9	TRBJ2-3	CASSVEVAGGTDTQYF	TGTGCCAGCAGCGTAGAGGTGGCAGGGGGCACAGATACGCAGTATTTT
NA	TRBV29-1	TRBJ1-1	CSVGRLNTEAFF	TGCAGCGTTGGGCGGTTAAACACTGAAGCTTTCTTT
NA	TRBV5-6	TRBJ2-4	CASSLLGRGLAKNIQYF	TGTGCCAGCAGCTTGTTGGGCCGAGGGCTAGCCAAAAACATTCAGTACTTC
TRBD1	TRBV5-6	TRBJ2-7	CASSLLTGGWYEQYF	TGTGCCAGCAGCTTGTTGACAGGGGGCTGGTACGAGCAGTACTTC
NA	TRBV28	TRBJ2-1	CASSNTNGNEQFF	TGTGCCAGCAGCAACACGAACGGGAATGAGCAGTTCTTC
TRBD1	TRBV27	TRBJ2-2	CASTSGTENTGELFF	TGTGCCAGCACTTCGGGGACAGAGAACACCGGGGAGCTGTTTTTT
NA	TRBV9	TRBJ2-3	CASSGPILRTVIWTDTQYF	TGTGCCAGCAGCGGGCCCATTCTCCGGACAGTTATTTGGACAGATACGCAGTATTTT
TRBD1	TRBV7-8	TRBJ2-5	CASSLRVGRGHGRYF	TGTGCCAGCAGCTTAAGGGTGGGCAGGGGGCACGGTCGGTACTTC
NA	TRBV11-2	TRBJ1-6	CASSFSVRTAYNSPLHF	TGTGCCAGCAGCTTCTCGGTCAGGACAGCCTATAATTCACCCCTCCACTTT
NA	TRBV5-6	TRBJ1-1	CASSFSGGGTEAFF	TGTGCCAGCAGCTTCAGCGGGGGAGGCACTGAAGCTTTCTTT
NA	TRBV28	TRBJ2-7	CASSHTYEQYF	TGTGCCAGCAGTCATACCTACGAGCAGTACTTC
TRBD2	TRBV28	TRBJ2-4	CASKRGEVKNIQYF	TGTGCCAGCAAGCGGGGGGAAGTCAAAAACATTCAGTACTTC
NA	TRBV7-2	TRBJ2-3	CASSLVTGTADTQYF	TGTGCCAGCAGCTTAGTGACAGGAACGGCAGATACGCAGTATTTT
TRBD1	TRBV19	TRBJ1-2	CASSMGTELPYGYTF	TGTGCCAGTAGTATGGGGACAGAGCTACCCTATGGCTACACCTTC